A single T cell receptor (beta chain) is shown here with its context. Construction of the TCRbeta library involved unique molecular identifiers. In TCRdb, the PCR reads were re-called with MiXCR into one record per CDR3 protein. In the table there are around 680,000 distinct CDR3 sequences, approximately 15% of which are singletons. J gave up 10 bases and V 6 bases, and 10 bases lay outside the gene matches. CDR3 length: 15 residues. Germline CDR1 reads MNHEY; CDR2 reads SVGAGI. This entry is derived from a study of T-cell reconstitution after alpha-beta-depleted transplantation in children. V is TRBV6-5 and J is TRBJ1-6; 9 nucleotides agree with TRBD1. Material: PBMCs from the stem cell graft donor, obtained from the stem cell graft. The sequence was collected from a human donor who donated a stem cell graft to a child with acute myeloid leukemia. The CDR3 DNA sequence: TGTGCCAGCAGCCGTTCGGGACAGGGTAGATCACCCCTCCACTTT. It specifies CASSRSGQGRSPLHF.